This TCR beta chain emerged from a study of OX40 agonist ivuxolimab in advanced cancers. Looking at the study overall: An agonistic human IgG2 monoclonal antibody against OX40 (CD134) was given. Regarding the study as a whole: There was clonal expansion of CD4+ and CD8+ blood T cells by week 6 at 0.1 to 3.0 mg/kg.

Germline CDR1 SGHDT, CDR2 YYEEEE. The CDR3 runs 15 residues. V was cut by 3 bases and J by 0 bases, with 9 bases left in between. Here immunoSEQ multiplex PCR was the method, and the copy in TCRdb shows in-frame clones only, minus some. The data contain under 85,000 clones, about 90% of them singletons. Comments on this clone: Its matching antigen is unknown.

Source: CD4+ or CD8+ T cells sorted from blood, taken in a trial of the OX40 agonist ivuxolimab. The sequence was collected from an adult with an advanced solid tumor such as melanoma, head and neck, liver or kidney cancer. V usage is TRBV5-6 and J usage is TRBJ2-2, with D perhaps matching TRBD1 (6 bases). The CDR3 spells CASSYRESNTGELFF. CDR3 sequence (DNA): TGTGCCAGCAGCTACAGGGAATCGAACACCGGGGAGCTGTTTTTT. The variable domain in full, completed from reference TRBV5-6 and TRBJ2-2, reads DAGVTQSPTHLIKTRGQQVTLRCSPKSGHDTVSWYQQALGQGPQFIFQYYEEEERQRGNFPDRFSGHQFPNYSSELNVNALLLGDSALYLCASSYRESNTGELFFGEGSRLTVL.